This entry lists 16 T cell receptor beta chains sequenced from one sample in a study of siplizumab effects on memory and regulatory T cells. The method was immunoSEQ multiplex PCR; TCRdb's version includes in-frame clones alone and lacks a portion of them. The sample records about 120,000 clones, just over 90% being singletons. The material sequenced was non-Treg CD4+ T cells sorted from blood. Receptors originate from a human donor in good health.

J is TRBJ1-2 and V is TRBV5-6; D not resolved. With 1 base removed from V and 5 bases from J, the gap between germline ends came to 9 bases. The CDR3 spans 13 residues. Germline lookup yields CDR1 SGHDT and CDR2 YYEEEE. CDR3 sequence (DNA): TGTGCCAGCAGCTTGTATCCAGAGTATGGCTACACCTTC. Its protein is CASSLYPEYGYTF.

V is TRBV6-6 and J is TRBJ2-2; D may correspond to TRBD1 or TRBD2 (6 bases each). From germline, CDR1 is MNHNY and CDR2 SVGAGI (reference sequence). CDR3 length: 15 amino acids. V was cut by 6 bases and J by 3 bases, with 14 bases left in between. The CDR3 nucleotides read TGTGCCAGCAGCCCTGGGGGGCAGGACACCGGGGAGCTGTTTTTT. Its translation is CASSPGGQDTGELFF.

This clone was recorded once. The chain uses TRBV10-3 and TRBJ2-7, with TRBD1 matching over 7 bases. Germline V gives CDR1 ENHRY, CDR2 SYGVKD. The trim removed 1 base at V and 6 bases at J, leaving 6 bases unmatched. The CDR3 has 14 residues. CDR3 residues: CAISEFGQAFEQYF. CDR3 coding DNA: TGTGCCATCAGTGAGTTCGGACAGGCGTTCGAGCAGTACTTC.

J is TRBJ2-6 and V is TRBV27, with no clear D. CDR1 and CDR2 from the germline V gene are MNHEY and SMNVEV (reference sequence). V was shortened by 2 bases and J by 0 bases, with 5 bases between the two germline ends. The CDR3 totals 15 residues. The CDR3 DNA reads TGTGCCAGCAGTTTAGGAGTCTCTGGGGCCAACGTCCTGACTTTC. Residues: CASSLGVSGANVLTF. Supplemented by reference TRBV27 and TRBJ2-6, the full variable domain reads EAQVTQNPRYLITVTGKKLTVTCSQNMNHEYMSWYRQDPGLGLRQIYYSMNVEVTDKGDVPEGYKVSRKEKRNFPLILESPSPNQTSLYFCASSLGVSGANVLTFGAGSRLTVL.

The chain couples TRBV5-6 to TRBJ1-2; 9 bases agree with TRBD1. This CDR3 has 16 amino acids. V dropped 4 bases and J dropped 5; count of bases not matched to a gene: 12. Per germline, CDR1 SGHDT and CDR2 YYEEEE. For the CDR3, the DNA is TGTGCCAGCAGCCGAATTGAGACAGGGGGTTATTATGGCTACACCTTC. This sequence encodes CASSRIETGGYYGYTF.

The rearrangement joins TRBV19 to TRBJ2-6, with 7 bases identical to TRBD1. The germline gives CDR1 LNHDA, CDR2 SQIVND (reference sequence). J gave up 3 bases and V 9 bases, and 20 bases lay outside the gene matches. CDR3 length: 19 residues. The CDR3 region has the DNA TGTGCCAGCCGATCCCCCCCCCGGGGACAGACAATTGGGGCCAACGTCCTGACTTTC. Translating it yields CASRSPPRGQTIGANVLTF. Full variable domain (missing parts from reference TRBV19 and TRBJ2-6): DGGITQSPKYLFRKEGQNVTLSCEQNLNHDAMYWYRQDPGQGLRLIYYSQIVNDFQKGDIAEGYSVSREKKESFPLTVTSAQKNPTAFYLCASRSPPRGQTIGANVLTFGAGSRLTVL.

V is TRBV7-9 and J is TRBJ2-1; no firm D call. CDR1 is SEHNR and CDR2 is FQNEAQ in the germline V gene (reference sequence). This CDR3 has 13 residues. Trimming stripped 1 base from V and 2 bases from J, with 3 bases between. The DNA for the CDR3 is TGTGCCAGCAGCTTAGAAGCCTACAATGAGCAGTTCTTC. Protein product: CASSLEAYNEQFF.

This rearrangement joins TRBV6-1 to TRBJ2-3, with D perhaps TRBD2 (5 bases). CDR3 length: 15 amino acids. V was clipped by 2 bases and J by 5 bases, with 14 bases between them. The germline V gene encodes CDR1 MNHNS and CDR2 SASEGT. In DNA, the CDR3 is TGTGCCAGCAGTGAAAATGGGGTGGGGAGAGATACGCAGTATTTT. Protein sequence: CASSENGVGRDTQYF.

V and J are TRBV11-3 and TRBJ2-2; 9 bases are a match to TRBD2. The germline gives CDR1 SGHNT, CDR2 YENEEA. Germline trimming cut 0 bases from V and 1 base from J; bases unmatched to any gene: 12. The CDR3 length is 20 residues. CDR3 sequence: CASSLELAGSSLMNTGELFF. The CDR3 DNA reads TGTGCCAGCAGCTTAGAGCTAGCGGGGTCTTCTCTTATGAACACCGGGGAGCTGTTTTTT.

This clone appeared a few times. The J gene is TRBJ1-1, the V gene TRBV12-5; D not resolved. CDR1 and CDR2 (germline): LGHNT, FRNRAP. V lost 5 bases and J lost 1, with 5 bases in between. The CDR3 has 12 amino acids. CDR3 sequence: CASGIRNTEAFF. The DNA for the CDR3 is TGTGCTAGTGGTATTCGGAACACTGAAGCTTTCTTT.

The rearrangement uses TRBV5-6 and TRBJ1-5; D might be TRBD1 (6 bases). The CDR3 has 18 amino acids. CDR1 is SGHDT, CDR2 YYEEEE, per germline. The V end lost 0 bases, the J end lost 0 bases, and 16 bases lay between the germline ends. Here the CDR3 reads CASSLGLDRAYSNQPQHF. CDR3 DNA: TGTGCCAGCAGCTTGGGACTGGACAGAGCTTATAGCAATCAGCCCCAGCATTTT.

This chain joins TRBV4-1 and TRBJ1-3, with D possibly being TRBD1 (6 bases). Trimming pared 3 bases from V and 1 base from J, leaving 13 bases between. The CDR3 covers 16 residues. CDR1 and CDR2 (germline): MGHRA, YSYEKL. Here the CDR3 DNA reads TGCGCCAGCAGCCAGCCACAGGGCCCGTCTGGAAACACCATATATTTT. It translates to CASSQPQGPSGNTIYF.

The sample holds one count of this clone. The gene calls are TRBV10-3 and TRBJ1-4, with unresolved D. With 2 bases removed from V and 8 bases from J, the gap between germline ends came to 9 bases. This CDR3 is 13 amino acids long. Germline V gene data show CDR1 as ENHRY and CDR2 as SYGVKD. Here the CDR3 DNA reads TGTGCCATCAGTGAGGGTACATACGAAAAACTGTTTTTT. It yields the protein CAISEGTYEKLFF.

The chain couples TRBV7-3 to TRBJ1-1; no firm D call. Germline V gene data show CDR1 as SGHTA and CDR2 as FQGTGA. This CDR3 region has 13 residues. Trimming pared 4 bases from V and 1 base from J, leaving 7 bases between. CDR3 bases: TGTGCCAGCAGCTCCCACAGGAACACTGAAGCTTTCTTT. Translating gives CASSSHRNTEAFF.

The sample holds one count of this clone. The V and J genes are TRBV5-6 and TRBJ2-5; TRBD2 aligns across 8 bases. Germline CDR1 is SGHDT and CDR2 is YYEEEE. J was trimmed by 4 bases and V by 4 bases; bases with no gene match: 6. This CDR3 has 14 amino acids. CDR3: CASSKAGEGETQYF. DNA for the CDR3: TGTGCCAGCAGCAAAGCGGGGGAGGGAGAGACCCAGTACTTC. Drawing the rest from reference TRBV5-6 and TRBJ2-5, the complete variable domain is DAGVTQSPTHLIKTRGQQVTLRCSPKSGHDTVSWYQQALGQGPQFIFQYYEEEERQRGNFPDRFSGHQFPNYSSELNVNALLLGDSALYLCASSKAGEGETQYFGPGTRLLVL.

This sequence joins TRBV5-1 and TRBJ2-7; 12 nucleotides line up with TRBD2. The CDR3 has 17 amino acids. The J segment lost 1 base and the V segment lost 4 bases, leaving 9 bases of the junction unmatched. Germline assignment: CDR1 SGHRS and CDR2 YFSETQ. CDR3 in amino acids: CASSGTPTSGGSYEQYF. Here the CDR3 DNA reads TGCGCCAGCAGCGGTACCCCGACTAGCGGGGGTTCCTACGAGCAGTACTTC.